The clone carrying this T cell receptor beta chain occurred a few times. Its specificity is unknown. This specimen comes from a study of T-cell reconstitution after alpha-beta-depleted transplantation in children. Overall study results and limits: There were reportedly several hundred expanded graft clones from which alpha-beta T cells came about two months after transplant. Newly made T cells mostly supplied T-cell counts and diversity one year after transplant. Several patients had high TCRbeta diversity at day 60; it came from surviving recipient T cells and thymic progenitors.

CDR1 and CDR2 from the germline V gene are MDHEN and SYDVKM. V was pared by 8 bases and J by 3 bases, with 16 bases of the junction left unmatched. This CDR3 comprises 19 residues. Molecular barcoding with unique molecular identifiers was used for the TCRbeta library. TCRdb recomputed calls from the PCR reads with MiXCR, one row per CDR3 protein. The table lists hundreds of thousands of distinct CDR3 sequences, 13% of them singletons, with roughly 0.77% in the top ten. The specimen was PBMCs, collected before TCRalphabeta/CD19-depleted stem cell transplant. This TCR came from a girl aged 2 to 9 with congenital amegakaryocytic thrombocytopenia, due to receive a stem cell transplant. The chain recombines TRBV28 with TRBJ2-6, with 10 bases that match TRBD1. CDR3 DNA sequence: TGTGCCAGCCTCACGGGCCTCCGGGACAGGGGATTTGGGGCCAACGTCCTGACTTTC. It encodes CASLTGLRDRGFGANVLTF.